This entry concerns a single T cell receptor (beta chain). Clones were sequenced by immunoSEQ multiplex PCR, and TCRdb holds only the in-frame ones, with some missing. Among 200,000 to 250,000 clones, around four fifths were seen once, and the ten largest hold over 4%. These data belong to a study of blood T cell repertoires in COVID-19. CDR1 MNHNY and CDR2 SVGAGI come from the germline V gene (reference sequence). There are 13 residues in the CDR3. V dropped 2 bases and J dropped 3 bases, with 7 bases sitting between them. Sequenced: peripheral blood. The V gene is TRBV6-6, the J gene TRBJ1-1; D not certain. This TCR derives from a woman between 65 and 79 years old with COVID-19, enrolled during active disease. For the CDR3, the DNA is TGTGCCAGCAGTTACCCCGAGGACACTGAAGCTTTCTTT. Translated, it gives CASSYPEDTEAFF.